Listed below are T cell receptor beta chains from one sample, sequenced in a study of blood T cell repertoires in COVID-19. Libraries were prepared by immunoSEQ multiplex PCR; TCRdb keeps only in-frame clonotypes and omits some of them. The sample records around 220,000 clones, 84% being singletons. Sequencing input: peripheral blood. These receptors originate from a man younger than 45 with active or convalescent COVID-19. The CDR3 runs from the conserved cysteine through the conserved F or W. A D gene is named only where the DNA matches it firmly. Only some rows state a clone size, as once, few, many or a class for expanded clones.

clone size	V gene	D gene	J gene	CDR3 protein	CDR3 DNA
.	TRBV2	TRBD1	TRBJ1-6	CASSSRQGVESPLHF	TGTGCCAGCAGTTCCCGGCAGGGGGTAGAATCACCCCTCCACTTT
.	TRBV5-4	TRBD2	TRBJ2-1	CASSRAGLLNEQFF	TGTGCCAGCAGCAGAGCGGGACTCCTCAATGAGCAGTTCTTC
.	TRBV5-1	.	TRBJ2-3	CASSFSPTQGGVPDTQYF	TGCGCCAGCAGCTTCAGCCCAACACAGGGGGGGGTCCCAGATACGCAGTATTTT
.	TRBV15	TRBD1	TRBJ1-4	CATRDLFGTGEEKLFF	TGTGCCACCAGAGACCTATTTGGGACAGGGGAGGAAAAACTGTTTTTT
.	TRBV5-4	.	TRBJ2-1	CASSLDRNEQFF	TGTGCCAGCAGCTTGGATCGCAATGAGCAGTTCTTC
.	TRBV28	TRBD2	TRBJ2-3	CASSSRGLAVQDTQYF	TGTGCCAGCAGTTCCCGGGGACTAGCGGTGCAGGATACGCAGTATTTT
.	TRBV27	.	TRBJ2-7	CASSPLAGPYEQYF	TGTGCCAGCAGTCCTTTAGCTGGCCCCTACGAGCAGTACTTC
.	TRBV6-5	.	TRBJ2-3	CASSQQGRGADTQYF	TGTGCCAGCAGTCAACAGGGACGGGGGGCAGATACGCAGTATTTT
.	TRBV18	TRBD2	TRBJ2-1	CASSDTSGTLNEQFF	TGTGCCAGCTCAGATACTAGCGGGACCCTCAATGAGCAGTTCTTC
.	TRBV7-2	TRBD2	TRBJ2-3	CASSLAPRGASTDTQYF	TGTGCCAGCAGCTTAGCCCCGCGGGGGGCTAGCACAGATACGCAGTATTTT
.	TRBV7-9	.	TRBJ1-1	CASSPNTGFWTEAFF	TGTGCCAGCAGCCCAAATACAGGGTTTTGGACTGAAGCTTTCTTT
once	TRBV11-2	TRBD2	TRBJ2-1	CASSNSGKGEQFF	TGTGCCAGCAGCAACAGCGGGAAAGGGGAGCAGTTCTTC
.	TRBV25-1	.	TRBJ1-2	CASSEGAGERSKGYTF	TGTGCCAGCAGTGAGGGAGCTGGCGAGAGGTCAAAAGGCTACACCTTC
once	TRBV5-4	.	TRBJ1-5	CASSLGGGSNQPQHF	TGTGCCAGCAGCTTGGGTGGGGGCAGCAATCAGCCCCAGCATTTT
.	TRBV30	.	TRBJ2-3	CAWSSVGLPGTDTQYF	TGTGCCTGGAGCTCTGTAGGACTTCCCGGAACAGATACGCAGTATTTT
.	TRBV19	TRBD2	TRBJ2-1	CASSIDGGLAGEIESYNEQFF	TGTGCCAGTAGTATAGATGGAGGACTAGCGGGAGAGATAGAATCTTACAATGAGCAGTTCTTC
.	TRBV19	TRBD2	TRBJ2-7	CASSPGGDMYF	TGTGCCAGTAGCCCGGGAGGGGATATGTACTTC
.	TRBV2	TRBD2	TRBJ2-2	CASTGVRAGGSGELFF	TGTGCCAGCACCGGAGTCCGAGCGGGAGGATCCGGGGAGCTGTTTTTT
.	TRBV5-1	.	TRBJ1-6	CASSLNGQGLSSYNSPLHF	TGCGCCAGCAGCTTGAATGGGCAGGGCCTGAGCTCCTATAATTCACCCCTCCACTTT
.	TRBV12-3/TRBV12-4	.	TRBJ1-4	CASHRTNEKLFF	TGTGCCAGCCACAGGACTAATGAAAAACTGTTTTTT
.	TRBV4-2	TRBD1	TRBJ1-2	CASSQTGQGVDGYTF	TGTGCCAGCAGCCAAACTGGACAGGGAGTTGATGGCTACACCTTC
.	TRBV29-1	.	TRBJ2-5	CSVEEKAGGEETQYF	TGCAGCGTTGAAGAAAAGGCAGGAGGGGAAGAGACCCAGTACTTC
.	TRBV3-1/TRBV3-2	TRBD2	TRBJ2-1	CASSLLSGYNEQFF	TGTGCCAGCAGTCTACTTAGCGGGTACAATGAGCAGTTCTTC
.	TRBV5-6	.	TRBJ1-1	CASSLRAGDTEAFF	TGTGCCAGCAGCTTGAGGGCAGGGGACACTGAAGCTTTCTTT
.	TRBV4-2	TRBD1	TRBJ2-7	CASSQARGPDEQYF	TGTGCCAGCAGCCAAGCCAGGGGGCCGGACGAGCAGTACTTC